The T cell receptor (beta chain) described here comes from a study of siplizumab effects on memory and regulatory T cells. General study points: No assignable naive or memory phenotype existed for roughly 75-97% of proliferating CD4+ or CD8+ clones. Siplizumab brought about a significant reduction in alloreactive sequences traceable to unstimulated CD4+ memory cells. The diversity of naive T cells seemed greater than that of memory cells, and their alloresponse contribution seemed major. Suppressive activity of Tregs proliferating in siplizumab cultures remained unconfirmed.

Per germline, CDR1 SGHDN and CDR2 FVKESK. V lost 4 bases and J lost 5, with 23 bases in between. The CDR3 is made up of 18 amino acids. As to this clone: Its antigen remains unknown.

Clones were sequenced by immunoSEQ multiplex PCR, and TCRdb holds only the in-frame ones, with some missing. The data show over 50,000 clones, with less than 90% seen just once and approximately 4% held by the top ten. The sequencing sample was made of memory CD4+ T cells sorted from blood. The rearrangement links TRBV14 to TRBJ2-2; D not resolved. This sequence originates from a human donor in good health. The CDR3 protein is CASSPASILGRGTGELFF. In DNA, the CDR3 is TGTGCCAGCAGCCCCGCCTCGATATTGGGCCGAGGAACCGGGGAGCTGTTTTTT.